These 10 T cell receptor beta chains were all obtained from the same sample, sequenced in a study of cytomegalovirus exposure and HLA in healthy donors. 13 Jbeta primers and 60 Vbeta primers were used for the PCR. Here immunoSEQ multiplex PCR was the method, and the copy in TCRdb shows in-frame clones only, minus some. The table has 130,000 or so clones, 85% to 90% seen once. Sequenced input: PBMCs. The origin of the receptors is a woman in her twenties or thirties in good health and CMV-seronegative.

In DNA form, the CDR3 reads TGTGCCAGCAGCTTAGGTGGGAGCTCCTACGAGCAGTACTTC. This encodes CASSLGGSSYEQYF. The chain is built from TRBV11-2 and TRBJ2-7, with D possibly matching TRBD2 (5 bases). The germline CDR1 and CDR2 sequences are SGHAT and FQNNGV. Trimming removed 1 base from V and 0 bases from J, with 7 bases in between. The CDR3 loop spans 14 amino acids.

The chain is built from TRBV9 and TRBJ2-2, with D unresolved. CDR1 and CDR2 from the germline V gene are SGDLS and YYNGEE. The CDR3 loop spans 16 amino acids. V was trimmed by 4 bases and J by 4 bases, leaving 17 bases between them. CDR3 sequence: CASSITWADSTGELFF. The DNA for the CDR3 is TGTGCCAGCAGCATAACATGGGCAGATAGCACCGGGGAGCTGTTTTTT.

The table lists this clone with a count of one. The chain combines TRBV15 with TRBJ1-2; TRBD1 might be the D (6 bases). The CDR3 runs 13 residues. In germline, CDR1 is LNHNV, CDR2 YYDKDF (reference sequence). Trimming removed 6 bases at V and 2 bases at J, with 10 bases between. CDR3 in amino acids: CATRRTDNYGYTF. The DNA for the CDR3 is TGTGCCACCAGGAGGACAGACAACTATGGCTACACCTTC.

The chain links TRBV2 to TRBJ1-2; 9 bases align to TRBD1. V shed 5 bases, J shed 2 bases, and the junction held 6 bases outside the gene matches. The CDR3 runs to 15 residues. CDR1 and CDR2 (germline): SNHLY, FYNNEI. CDR3 sequence reads: CASSPIGTGNYGYTF. The CDR3 coding sequence is TGTGCCAGCAGTCCGATCGGGACAGGGAACTATGGCTACACCTTC.

The CDR3 DNA reads TGTGCCAGCAGTTTGCATACTAGCGGGATGGCCTACGAGCAGTACTTC. Translation gives CASSLHTSGMAYEQYF. The rearrangement joins TRBV27 to TRBJ2-7; 10 nucleotides match TRBD2. The J segment lost 2 bases and the V segment lost 3 bases, leaving 7 bases of the junction unmatched. Germline CDR1 and CDR2: MNHEY and SMNVEV (reference sequence). This CDR3 is 16 amino acids long.

The CDR3 loop reads CASSRGLAGGSNTGELFF. In nucleotides, the CDR3 is TGTGCCAGCAGCCGGGGGTTAGCGGGGGGGTCGAACACCGGGGAGCTGTTTTTT. V usage is TRBV5-5 and J usage is TRBJ2-2; 11 nucleotides agree with TRBD2. Germline-derived CDR1 and CDR2 are SGHKS and YYEKEE (reference sequence). Trimming removed 4 bases from V and 0 bases from J; junction bases left unmatched: 8. The CDR3 is 18 residues long.

The CDR3 sequence is CASSRLTGDSYEQYF. In nucleotides, the CDR3 is TGTGCCAGCAGCCGTCTGACAGGGGACTCCTACGAGCAGTACTTC. The chain employs TRBV7-6 and TRBJ2-7; 8 nucleotides agree with TRBD1. Germline assignment: CDR1 SGHVS and CDR2 FNYEAQ. The CDR3 runs to 15 residues. V lost 5 bases, J lost 0 bases, and 6 bases stayed unmatched.

The chain carries TRBV5-1 and TRBJ1-3; 7 nucleotides agree with TRBD1. The CDR3 extends over 16 amino acids. Germline V gives CDR1 SGHRS, CDR2 YFSETQ. Unmatched junction bases numbered 9, after V lost 4 bases and J lost 2 bases. The CDR3 sequence is CASSLYRGAPGNTIYF. The CDR3 nucleotides read TGCGCCAGCAGCCTCTACAGGGGAGCCCCTGGAAACACCATATATTTT. The full variable domain, with the rest looked up from reference TRBV5-1 and TRBJ1-3, is KAGVTQTPRYLIKTRGQQVTLSCSPISGHRSVSWYQQTPGQGLQFLFEYFSETQRNKGNFPGRFSGRQFSNSRSEMNVSTLELGDSALYLCASSLYRGAPGNTIYFGEGSWLTVV.

The rearrangement joins TRBV10-3 to TRBJ2-5; 11 nucleotides agree with TRBD2. The length of the CDR3 is 15 residues. CDR1 and CDR2 (germline): ENHRY, SYGVKD. J lost 3 bases, V lost 4 bases, and 4 bases had no gene match. CDR3 loop: CAISGETSGKETQYF. The CDR3 nucleotides are TGTGCCATCAGTGGGGAGACTAGCGGGAAAGAGACCCAGTACTTC.

The rearrangement links TRBV7-2 to TRBJ2-5; 7 bases are shared with TRBD2. CDR3 length: 16 amino acids. Per the germline V gene, CDR1 is SGHTA and CDR2 is FQGNSA. V was clipped by 5 bases and J by 5 bases; unmatched bases: 14. The CDR3 DNA is TGTGCCAGCAGCCCGTGGCGGACTAGGGAGGGGGAGACCCAGTACTTC. This translates into CASSPWRTREGETQYF.